These T cell receptor beta chains were read from a single sample in a study of blood T cell repertoires in COVID-19. The data were produced by immunoSEQ multiplex PCR, yet TCRdb's version contains in-frame clones alone and is incomplete. The sample consists of over 350,000 clones, around nine tenths of them appearing once. Sequenced input: PBMCs or T cells enriched from blood (not recorded which). The receptors were gathered from a woman aged 45-59 years who had recovered from COVID-19. CDR3s include the opening cysteine and the closing phenylalanine or tryptophan.

J | V | CDR3
TRBJ2-2 | TRBV7-7 | CASSLLAGVTGELFF
TRBJ2-7 | TRBV5-1 | CASSLRSDNYEQYF
TRBJ2-5 | TRBV2 | CAAGGTSSRETQYF
TRBJ1-2 | TRBV3-1/TRBV3-2 | CASSQGLGGYGVGYTF
TRBJ2-6 | TRBV4-3 | CASSRSATGEGGANVLTF
TRBJ1-5 | TRBV7-9 | CASSRDRGLGQPQHF
TRBJ1-6 | TRBV27 | CASSRDRNSPLHF
TRBJ2-7 | TRBV5-4 | CASSLSSGGYEQYF
TRBJ1-6 | TRBV5-3 | CARTGRGRPNSPLHF
TRBJ1-6 | TRBV6-5 | CASSRDRNNSPLHF
TRBJ2-3 | TRBV19 | CATRPRGGDTQYF
TRBJ1-2 | TRBV19 | CASSRTVTNYGYTF
TRBJ2-4 | TRBV4-2 | CASSQVGGGSKNIQYF
TRBJ1-6 | TRBV28 | CASSWDIMSSPLHF
TRBJ1-5 | TRBV6-2/TRBV6-3 | CASSDRDNQPQHF
TRBJ1-3 | TRBV7-9 | CASSQYRGPGNTIYF
TRBJ2-7 | TRBV6-5 | CASMGYLTYEQYF
TRBJ1-1 | TRBV5-5 | CASSTNPGYGNIEAFF
TRBJ2-7 | TRBV19 | CASEAGGSYEQYF
TRBJ1-1 | TRBV12-3/TRBV12-4 | CASSLSGNTEAFF
TRBJ1-5 | TRBV27 | CASSTTGPSIRPQHF
TRBJ2-7 | TRBV3-1/TRBV3-2 | CASSQVPSSSHEQYF
TRBJ1-5 | TRBV6-5 | CASSYSQGADQPQHF
TRBJ2-6 | TRBV19 | CASSIDAGGPRSGANVLTF
TRBJ2-3 | TRBV18 | CASSPRSTGTDTQYF
TRBJ2-5 | TRBV11-2 | CASSLDPAYHQETQYF
TRBJ1-1 | TRBV7-8 | CASSLRVQGVMNTEAFF
TRBJ2-3 | TRBV27 | CASSPDPTGMGTDTQYF
TRBJ2-5 | TRBV11-2 | CASSHGLYQETQYF
TRBJ1-2 | TRBV3-1/TRBV3-2 | CASSPGQGADGYTF
TRBJ1-4 | TRBV5-1 | CASSWGTGARTEKLFF
TRBJ1-4 | TRBV20-1 | CSARGPWGLFF
TRBJ1-1 | TRBV4-2 | CASSQVGGAEAFF
TRBJ2-7 | TRBV10-3 | CAISEPAGEQYF
TRBJ2-3 | TRBV10-2 | CASSELGQGAQYF